The 10 T cell receptor beta chains below were found in one sample sequenced in a study of OX40 agonist ivuxolimab in advanced cancers. Measured with immunoSEQ multiplex PCR; TCRdb has only the in-frame clones, and not every one. Found here are 45,000 to 50,000 clones, roughly nine tenths of them singletons; the top ten hold roughly 5.7%. The sequences come from CD4+ or CD8+ T cells sorted from blood, collected in a trial of the OX40 agonist ivuxolimab. These receptors all come from an adult with an advanced solid tumor such as melanoma, head and neck, liver or kidney cancer.

The chain combines TRBV28 with TRBJ2-1; 7 nucleotides line up with TRBD1. Germline loops: CDR1 MDHEN, CDR2 SYDVKM. V was clipped by 3 bases and J by 8 bases; unmatched bases: 13. This CDR3 spans 16 amino acids. The CDR3 nucleotides read TGTGCCAGCAGTTTGGCGGTAGGACAGGTAACTGATGAGCAGTTCTTC. It codes for CASSLAVGQVTDEQFF.

This clone was found once. The chain uses TRBV5-6 and TRBJ2-7; 9 bases fit TRBD2. Germline V gives CDR1 SGHDT, CDR2 YYEEEE. This CDR3 is 18 amino acids long. J lost 0 bases, V lost 2 bases, and 12 bases had no gene match. As DNA, the CDR3 is TGTGCCAGCAGCTTATTTCTGAGCGGGGGGACTAGCTCCTACGAGCAGTACGTC. Protein: CASSLFLSGGTSSYEQYV.

This clone was seen a single time. The chain joins TRBV2 to TRBJ2-2; 10 nucleotides align to TRBD2. Germline lookup yields CDR1 SNHLY and CDR2 FYNNEI. V was clipped by 3 bases and J by 0 bases; unmatched bases: 1. There are 16 residues in the CDR3. The CDR3 sequence: CASSDSGGTNTGELFF. DNA of the CDR3: TGTGCCAGCAGTGATAGCGGGGGGACGAACACCGGGGAGCTGTTTTTT. The full variable domain, with the rest looked up from reference TRBV2 and TRBJ2-2, is EPEVTQTPSHQVTQMGQEVILRCVPISNHLYFYWYRQILGQKVEFLVSFYNNEISEKSEIFDDQFSVERPDGSNFTLKIRSTKLEDSAMYFCASSDSGGTNTGELFFGEGSRLTVL.

The chain is built from TRBV6-5 and TRBJ2-5, with D perhaps TRBD1 (6 bases). Looked up from germline, CDR1 is MNHEY and CDR2 is SVGAGI. The CDR3 is 15 amino acids. The germline V and J ends were trimmed by 0 bases and 5 bases, with 13 bases remaining between them. The CDR3 region has the DNA TGTGCCAGCAGTTACTCTACAGGGTCGGGGGAGACCCAGTACTTC. Protein: CASSYSTGSGETQYF.

V usage is TRBV5-1 and J usage is TRBJ1-1; D is possibly TRBD1 (5 bases). In germline, CDR1 is SGHRS, CDR2 YFSETQ. There are 14 residues in the CDR3. V was trimmed by 4 bases and J by 4 bases, leaving 14 bases between them. The CDR3 DNA follows: TGCGCCAGCAGCGACCCCAGGGTCTCCACTGAAGCTTTCTTT. Encoded protein: CASSDPRVSTEAFF.

The chain employs TRBV7-9 and TRBJ2-1; D gene unclear. The germline V gene has CDR1 SEHNR and CDR2 FQNEAQ (reference sequence). V was cut by 5 bases and J by 7 bases, with 9 bases left in between. The CDR3 loop spans 12 amino acids. Here the CDR3 DNA reads TGTGCCAGCAGCCTACTGGCAAATGAGCAGTTCTTC. This sequence encodes CASSLLANEQFF.

V gene TRBV11-2 combines with J gene TRBJ2-6; no definite D call. From germline, CDR1 is SGHAT and CDR2 FQNNGV. Trimming removed 8 bases from V and 3 bases from J, with 14 bases in between. This CDR3 comprises 15 residues. Written as DNA, the CDR3 is TGTGCCAGCGACTCCTTTGGTATTGGGGCCAACGTCCTGACTTTC. It specifies CASDSFGIGANVLTF.

The chain has TRBV14 and TRBJ1-5, with D uncertain. CDR1 and CDR2 from the germline V gene are SGHDN and FVKESK. This CDR3 has 12 amino acids. The V end lost 1 base, the J end lost 7 bases, and 5 bases lay between the germline ends. Here the CDR3 reads CASSQANQPQHF. CDR3 nucleotide sequence: TGTGCCAGCAGCCAAGCAAACCAGCCCCAGCATTTT.

This clone showed up just once. The chain uses TRBV14 and TRBJ1-1; D may be TRBD1 (5 bases). CDR1 and CDR2 from the germline V gene are SGHDN and FVKESK. The length of the CDR3 is 16 residues. Trimming stripped 0 bases from V and 5 bases from J, with 16 bases between. For the CDR3, the DNA is TGTGCCAGCAGCCAAGATAGGGATGGGGCCGGGACTGAAGCTTTCTTT. Encoded protein: CASSQDRDGAGTEAFF.

V is TRBV4-1 and J is TRBJ2-5; 11 nucleotides agree with TRBD2. This CDR3 has 17 amino acids. V gave up 3 bases and J gave up 4 bases; unmatched junction bases: 10. Germline V gene data show CDR1 as MGHRA and CDR2 as YSYEKL. CDR3 protein: CASSQLLLAGDGETQYF. CDR3 in DNA: TGCGCCAGCAGCCAGCTCCTACTAGCGGGAGATGGAGAGACCCAGTACTTC.